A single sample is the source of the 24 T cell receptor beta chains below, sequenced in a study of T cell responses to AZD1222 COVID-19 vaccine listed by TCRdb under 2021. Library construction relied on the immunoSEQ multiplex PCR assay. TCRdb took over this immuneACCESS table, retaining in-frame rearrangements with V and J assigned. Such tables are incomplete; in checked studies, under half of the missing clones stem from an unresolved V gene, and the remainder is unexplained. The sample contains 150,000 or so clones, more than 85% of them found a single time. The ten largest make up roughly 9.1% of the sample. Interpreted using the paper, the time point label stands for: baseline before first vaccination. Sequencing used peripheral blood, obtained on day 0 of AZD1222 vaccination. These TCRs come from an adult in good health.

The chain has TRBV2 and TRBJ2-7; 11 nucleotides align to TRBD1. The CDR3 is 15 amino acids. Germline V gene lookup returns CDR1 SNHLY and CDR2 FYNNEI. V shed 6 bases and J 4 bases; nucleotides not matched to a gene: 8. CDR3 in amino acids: CASSYGGTGGYEQYF. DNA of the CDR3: TGTGCCAGCAGCTACGGTGGGACAGGGGGGTACGAGCAGTACTTC.

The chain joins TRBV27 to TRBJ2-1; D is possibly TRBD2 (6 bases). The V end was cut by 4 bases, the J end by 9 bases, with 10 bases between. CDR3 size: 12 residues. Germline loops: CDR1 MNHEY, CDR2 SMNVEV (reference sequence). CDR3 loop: CASSSTSVEQFF. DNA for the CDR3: TGTGCCAGCAGTTCGACTAGTGTTGAGCAGTTCTTC.

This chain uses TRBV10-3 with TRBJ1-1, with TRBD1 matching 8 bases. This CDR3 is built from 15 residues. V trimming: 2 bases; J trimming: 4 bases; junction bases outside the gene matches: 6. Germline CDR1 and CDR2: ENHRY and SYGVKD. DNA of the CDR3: TGTGCCATCAGTGAGCGGACAGGGTACGGCACTGAAGCTTTCTTT. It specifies CAISERTGYGTEAFF.

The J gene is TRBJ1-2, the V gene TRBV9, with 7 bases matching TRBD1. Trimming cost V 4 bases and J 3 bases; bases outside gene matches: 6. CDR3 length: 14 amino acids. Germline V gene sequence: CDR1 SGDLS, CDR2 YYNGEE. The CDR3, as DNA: TGTGCCAGCAGCCCGAGGGGACAGTACTATGGCTACACCTTC. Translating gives CASSPRGQYYGYTF.

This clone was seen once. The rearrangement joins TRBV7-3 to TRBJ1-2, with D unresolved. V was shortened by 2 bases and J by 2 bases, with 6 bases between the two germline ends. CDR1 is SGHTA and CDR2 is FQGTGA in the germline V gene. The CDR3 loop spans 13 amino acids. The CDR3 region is CASSLRPNYGYTF. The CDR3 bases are TGTGCCAGCAGCTTACGACCCAACTATGGCTACACCTTC.

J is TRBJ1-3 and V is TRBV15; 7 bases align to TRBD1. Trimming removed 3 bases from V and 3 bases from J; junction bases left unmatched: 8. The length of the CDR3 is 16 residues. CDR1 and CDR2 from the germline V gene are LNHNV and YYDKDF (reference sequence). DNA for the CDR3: TGTGCCACCAGCAGGGTATGGGACAGACATGGAAACACCATATATTTT. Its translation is CATSRVWDRHGNTIYF. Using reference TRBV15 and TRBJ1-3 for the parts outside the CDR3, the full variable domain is DAMVIQNPRYQVTQFGKPVTLSCSQTLNHNVMYWYQQKSSQAPKLLFHYYDKDFNNEADTPDNFQSRRPNTSFCFLDIRSPGLGDTAMYLCATSRVWDRHGNTIYFGEGSWLTVV.

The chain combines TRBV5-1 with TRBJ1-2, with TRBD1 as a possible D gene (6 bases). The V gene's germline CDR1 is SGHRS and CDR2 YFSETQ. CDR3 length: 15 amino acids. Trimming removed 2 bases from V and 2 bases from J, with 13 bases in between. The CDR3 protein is CASSFSIQGNYGYTF. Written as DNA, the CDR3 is TGCGCCAGCAGCTTTTCTATACAGGGCAACTATGGCTACACCTTC. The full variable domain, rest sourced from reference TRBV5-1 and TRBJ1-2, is KAGVTQTPRYLIKTRGQQVTLSCSPISGHRSVSWYQQTPGQGLQFLFEYFSETQRNKGNFPGRFSGRQFSNSRSEMNVSTLELGDSALYLCASSFSIQGNYGYTFGSGTRLTVV.

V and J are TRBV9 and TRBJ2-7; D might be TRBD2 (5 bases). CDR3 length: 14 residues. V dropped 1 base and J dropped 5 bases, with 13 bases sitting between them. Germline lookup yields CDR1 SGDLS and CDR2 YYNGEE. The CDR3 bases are TGTGCCAGCAGCGTATCCGGATGGCGGGACGAGCAGTACTTC. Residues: CASSVSGWRDEQYF.

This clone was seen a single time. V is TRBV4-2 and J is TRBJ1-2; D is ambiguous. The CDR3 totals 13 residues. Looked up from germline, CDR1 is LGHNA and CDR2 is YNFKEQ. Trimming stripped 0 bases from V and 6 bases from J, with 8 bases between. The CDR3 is CASSQDQWDGYTF. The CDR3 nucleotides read TGTGCCAGCAGCCAAGATCAGTGGGATGGCTACACCTTC.

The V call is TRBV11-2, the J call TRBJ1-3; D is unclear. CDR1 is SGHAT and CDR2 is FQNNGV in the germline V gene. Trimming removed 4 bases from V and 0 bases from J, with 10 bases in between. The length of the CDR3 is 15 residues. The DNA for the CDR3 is TGTGCCAGCAGCTCCTCAAGATACTCTGGAAACACCATATATTTT. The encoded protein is CASSSSRYSGNTIYF.

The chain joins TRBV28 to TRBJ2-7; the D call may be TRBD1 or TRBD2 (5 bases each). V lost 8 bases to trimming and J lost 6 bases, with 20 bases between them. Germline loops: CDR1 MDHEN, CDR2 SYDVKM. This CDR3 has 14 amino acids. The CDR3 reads CASRSGPALSEQYF. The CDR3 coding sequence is TGTGCCAGCCGATCGGGACCCGCTTTGAGCGAGCAGTACTTC.

DNA of the CDR3: TGCGCCAGCAGCTTGAAACCAGCGGGGGGTTCCTACGAGCAGTACTTC. This codes for CASSLKPAGGSYEQYF. The chain couples TRBV5-1 to TRBJ2-7, with 9 nucleotides matching TRBD2. Germline loops: CDR1 SGHRS, CDR2 YFSETQ. The trim removed 1 base at V and 1 base at J, leaving 6 bases unmatched. This CDR3 comprises 16 residues.

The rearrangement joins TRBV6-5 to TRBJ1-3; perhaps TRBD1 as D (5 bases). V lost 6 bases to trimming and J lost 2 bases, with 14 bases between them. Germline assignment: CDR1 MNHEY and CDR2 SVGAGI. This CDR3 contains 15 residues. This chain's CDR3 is CASSYAGTAGNTIYF. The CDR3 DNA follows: TGTGCCAGCAGCTACGCCGGGACCGCTGGAAACACCATATATTTT.

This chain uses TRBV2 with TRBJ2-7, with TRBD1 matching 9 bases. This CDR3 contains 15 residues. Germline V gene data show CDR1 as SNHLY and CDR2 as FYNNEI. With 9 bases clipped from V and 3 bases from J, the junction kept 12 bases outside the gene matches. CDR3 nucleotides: TGTGCCAGTCGTAAACCGGGACAGGGCATCTACGAGCAGTACTTC. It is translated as CASRKPGQGIYEQYF. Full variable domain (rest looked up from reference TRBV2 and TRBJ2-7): EPEVTQTPSHQVTQMGQEVILRCVPISNHLYFYWYRQILGQKVEFLVSFYNNEISEKSEIFDDQFSVERPDGSNFTLKIRSTKLEDSAMYFCASRKPGQGIYEQYFGPGTRLTVT.

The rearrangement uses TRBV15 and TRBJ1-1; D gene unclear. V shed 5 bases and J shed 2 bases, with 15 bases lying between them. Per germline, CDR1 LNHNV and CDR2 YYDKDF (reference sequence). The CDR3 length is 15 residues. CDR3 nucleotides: TGTGCCACCAGCCGCCCAAGAACAGTTAACACTGAAGCTTTCTTT. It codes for CATSRPRTVNTEAFF. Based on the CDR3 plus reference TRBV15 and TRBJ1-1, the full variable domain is DAMVIQNPRYQVTQFGKPVTLSCSQTLNHNVMYWYQQKSSQAPKLLFHYYDKDFNNEADTPDNFQSRRPNTSFCFLDIRSPGLGDTAMYLCATSRPRTVNTEAFFGQGTRLTVV.

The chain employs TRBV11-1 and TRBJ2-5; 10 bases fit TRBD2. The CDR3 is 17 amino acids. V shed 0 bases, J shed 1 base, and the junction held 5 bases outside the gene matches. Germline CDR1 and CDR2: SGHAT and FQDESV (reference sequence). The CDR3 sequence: CASSLAFGLAAQETQYF. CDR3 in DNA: TGTGCCAGCAGCTTAGCGTTTGGACTAGCGGCCCAAGAGACCCAGTACTTC.

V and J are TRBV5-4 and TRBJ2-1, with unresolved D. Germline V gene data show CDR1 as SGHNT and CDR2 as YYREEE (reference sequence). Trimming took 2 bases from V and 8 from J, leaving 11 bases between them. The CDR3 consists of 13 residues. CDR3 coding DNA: TGTGCCAGCAGCTTAACTCCTAGAGATGAGCAGTTCTTC. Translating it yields CASSLTPRDEQFF.

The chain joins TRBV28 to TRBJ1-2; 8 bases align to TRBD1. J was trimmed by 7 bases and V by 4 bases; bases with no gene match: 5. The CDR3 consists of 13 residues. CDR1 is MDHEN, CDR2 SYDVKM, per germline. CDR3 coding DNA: TGTGCCAGCAGTTGGCAGGGGGCGACTGGCTACACCTTC. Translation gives CASSWQGATGYTF.

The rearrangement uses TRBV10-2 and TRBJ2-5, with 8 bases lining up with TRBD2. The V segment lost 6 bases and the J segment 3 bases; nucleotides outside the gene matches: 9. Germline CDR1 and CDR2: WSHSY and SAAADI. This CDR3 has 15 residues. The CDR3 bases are TGCGCCAGCAGAGACACGGGCGGGGGGAAAGAGACCCAGTACTTC. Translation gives CASRDTGGGKETQYF.

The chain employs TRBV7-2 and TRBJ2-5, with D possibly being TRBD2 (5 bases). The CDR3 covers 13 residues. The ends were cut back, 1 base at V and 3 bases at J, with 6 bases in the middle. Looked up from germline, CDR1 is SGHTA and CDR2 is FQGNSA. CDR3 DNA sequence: TGTGCCAGCAGCTTAGGTAGCGAAGAGACCCAGTACTTC. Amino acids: CASSLGSEETQYF.

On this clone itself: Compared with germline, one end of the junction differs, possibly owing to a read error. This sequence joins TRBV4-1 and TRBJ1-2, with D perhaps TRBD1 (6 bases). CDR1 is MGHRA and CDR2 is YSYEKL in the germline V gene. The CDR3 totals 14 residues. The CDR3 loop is CASSQDLSGHNPLF. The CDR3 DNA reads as TGCGCCAGCAGCCAAGATCTCTCGGGACACAACCCACTATTC.

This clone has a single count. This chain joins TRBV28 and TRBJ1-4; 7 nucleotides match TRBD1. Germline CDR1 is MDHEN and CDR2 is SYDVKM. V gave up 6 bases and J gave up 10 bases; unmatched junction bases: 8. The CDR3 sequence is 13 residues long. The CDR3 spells CASRQGEARKLFF. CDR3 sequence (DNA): TGTGCCAGCAGGCAGGGGGAAGCAAGAAAACTGTTTTTT.

DNA for the CDR3: TGTGCCAGCAGCGTAGGGACAGTTTTCCAAGAGACCCAGTACTTC. Protein: CASSVGTVFQETQYF. The chain couples TRBV9 to TRBJ2-5; tentative D call: TRBD1 (6 bases). This CDR3 comprises 15 residues. The germline gives CDR1 SGDLS, CDR2 YYNGEE. Trimming pared 0 bases from V and 1 base from J, leaving 10 bases between. The entire variable domain, with the rest obtained from reference TRBV9 and TRBJ2-5, is as follows: DSGVTQTPKHLITATGQRVTLRCSPRSGDLSVYWYQQSLDQGLQFLIQYYNGEERAKGNILERFSAQQFPDLHSELNLSSLELGDSALYFCASSVGTVFQETQYFGPGTRLLVL.

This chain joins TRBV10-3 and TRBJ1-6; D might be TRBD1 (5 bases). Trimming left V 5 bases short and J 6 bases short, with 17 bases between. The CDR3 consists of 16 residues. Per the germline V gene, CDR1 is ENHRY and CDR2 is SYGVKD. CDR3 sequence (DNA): TGTGCCATCAGTTCCTCTCCGGGACGGAGTAATTCACCCCTCCACTTT. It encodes CAISSSPGRSNSPLHF.